This record concerns one T cell receptor beta chain sequence. Antigen specificity is unknown. This sample stems from a study of post-analysis software for immune sequencing data. About the research overall: Both relapsing-remitting and secondary progressive multiple sclerosis featured among the disease courses, as did progressive-relapsing multiple sclerosis.

Carried by the TCR beta cDNA libraries were unique molecular identifiers. T cells numbering roughly 1 to 10 million gave rise to around 460,000 cDNA molecules. TCRdb fed the PCR reads into MiXCR, producing one record per CDR3 protein. The sample has some 690,000 distinct CDR3 sequences, more than 50% seen once; the top ten hold around 10%. The CDR3 is 15 amino acids. Germline assignment: CDR1 DFQATT and CDR2 SNEGSKA (reference sequence). V was cut by 1 base and J by 5 bases, with 14 bases left in between. Notes on the study in general: Normalized Chao1 diversity in multiple sclerosis patients fell significantly below that of controls. Four or five TRBV segments (TRBV5-6, TRBV5-1 and TRBV20-1 among them) occurred more frequently in patients than in controls. Same-batch preparations were strongly co-clustered by F measure.

Sequencing was done on a sample of blood. This TCR was sampled from a girl aged 2 to 10 with multiple sclerosis. The chain carries TRBV20-1 and TRBJ1-4; D is perhaps TRBD1 (6 bases). CDR3 sequence (DNA): TGCAGTGCTAGAGGAAATCGGGGGCGGAATGAAAAACTGTTTTTT. It specifies CSARGNRGRNEKLFF.